These 30 T cell receptor beta chains originate from one sample sequenced in a study of post-analysis software for immune sequencing data. The authors incorporated unique molecular identifiers into the TCR beta cDNA libraries. TCRdb used MiXCR to reprocess the PCR reads, holding one entry per CDR3 protein. The table has roughly 410,000 distinct CDR3 sequences, approximately 38% seen once. These receptors have no identified antigens. Study outcomes and limitations: The study found TRBV5-6, TRBV5-1 and TRBV20-1 among five TRBV segments more frequent in patients than controls.

Sequenced material: blood. The source of these receptors is a girl aged 10 to 17 with multiple sclerosis.

This sequence joins TRBV4-1 and TRBJ1-1, with D perhaps TRBD1 (6 bases). The CDR3 consists of 18 residues. Trimming shortened V by 0 bases and J by 1 base, and 18 bases separated the two germline ends. Germline assignment: CDR1 MGHRA and CDR2 YSYEKL. The CDR3 bases are TGCGCCAGCAGCCAAGATGCCCGGGGGCGAGGCCAGAACACTGAAGCTTTCTTT. Encoded protein: CASSQDARGRGQNTEAFF.

A note on this clonotype: No conserved phenylalanine or tryptophan ends this CDR3, so it is likely a read error. V is TRBV5-1 and J is TRBJ2-3; TRBD2 aligns across 9 bases. With 4 bases clipped from V and 2 bases from J, the junction kept 5 bases outside the gene matches. The CDR3 extends over 15 amino acids. Germline loops: CDR1 SGHRS, CDR2 YFSETQ. The CDR3 loop reads CASSHGLAITDTQYV. The DNA of the CDR3 is TGCGCCAGCAGCCACGGACTAGCGATCACAGATACGCAGTATGTT.

The V gene is TRBV20-1, the J gene TRBJ2-3, with a weak D call TRBD1 (7 bases). V was trimmed by 5 bases and J by 1 base, leaving 16 bases between them. CDR3 length: 15 residues. The germline CDR1 and CDR2 sequences are DFQATT and SNEGSKA (reference sequence). Here the CDR3 reads CSAPRGGGGTDTQYF. The CDR3 DNA sequence: TGCAGTGCTCCAAGAGGGGGCGGGGGCACAGATACGCAGTATTTT.

The chain carries TRBV27 and TRBJ1-6; D is unclear. CDR1 and CDR2 (germline): MNHEY, SMNVEV (reference sequence). V shed 6 bases and J shed 10 bases, with 19 bases lying between them. The CDR3 extends over 15 amino acids. CDR3 nucleotide sequence: TGTGCCAGCAGCCCTCGGTGGGTGGCGGGGTCACCCCTCCACTTT. Translation gives CASSPRWVAGSPLHF.

The chain is built from TRBV7-9 and TRBJ2-7; D is unclear. Germline V gene sequence: CDR1 SEHNR, CDR2 FQNEAQ (reference sequence). Trimming left V 4 bases short and J 3 bases short, with 19 bases between. The CDR3 has 16 residues. CDR3 loop: CASSSTTSTLSYEQYF. The DNA of the CDR3 is TGTGCCAGCAGCTCAACCACTTCAACGTTAAGCTACGAGCAGTACTTC.

This chain connects TRBV7-8 to TRBJ2-5, with D uncertain. V was shortened by 5 bases and J by 5 bases, with 21 bases between the two germline ends. CDR1 is SGHVS and CDR2 is FQNEAQ in the germline V gene. The CDR3 is 16 amino acids. The CDR3 DNA reads as TGTGCCAGCAGCCTGGGTCTCCTAATAGGAAGGGAGACCCAGTACTTC. Protein sequence: CASSLGLLIGRETQYF.

The chain joins TRBV7-2 to TRBJ1-2, with no clear D. From germline, CDR1 is SGHTA and CDR2 FQGNSA. The length of the CDR3 is 15 residues. The V and J ends lost 5 bases and 0 bases respectively, with 13 bases between them. CDR3 bases: TGTGCCAGCAGCCCCCCCCCAGGCACTAACTATGGCTACACCTTC. This sequence encodes CASSPPPGTNYGYTF.

V usage is TRBV6-1 and J usage is TRBJ2-1; the D is unclear. The V end was cut by 4 bases, the J end by 7 bases, with 23 bases between. In germline, CDR1 is MNHNS, CDR2 SASEGT. The CDR3 contains 17 residues. CDR3 in DNA: TGTGCCAGCAGTGGGAGCAGTAGCCGTTCATGGCGGAATGAGCAGTTCTTC. It encodes CASSGSSSRSWRNEQFF.

The rearrangement joins TRBV5-4 to TRBJ2-4; 8 bases are a match to TRBD2. J gave up 9 bases and V 1 base, and 9 bases lay outside the gene matches. This CDR3 comprises 15 residues. Germline V gene data show CDR1 as SGHNT and CDR2 as YYREEE (reference sequence). The CDR3 DNA is TGTGCCAGCAGCTTGTCGAAGCGGGGGTTAAGCATTCAGTACTTC. Protein product: CASSLSKRGLSIQYF.

This chain uses TRBV30 with TRBJ2-1; the match to TRBD2 covers 9 bases. V shed 2 bases, J shed 7 bases, and the junction held 6 bases outside the gene matches. The CDR3 length is 14 residues. The germline V gene has CDR1 GTSNPN and CDR2 SVGIG (reference sequence). The CDR3 sequence is CAWSQDSGGNEQFF. CDR3 nucleotide sequence: TGTGCCTGGAGTCAGGACAGCGGGGGGAATGAGCAGTTCTTC.

The V gene is TRBV7-8, the J gene TRBJ2-3; D might be TRBD2 (7 bases). The ends were cut back, 5 bases at V and 2 bases at J, with 23 bases in the middle. Germline V lookup: CDR1 SGHVS, CDR2 FQNEAQ. This CDR3 is built from 18 residues. The CDR3 spells CASSPSRSWAGATDTQYF. For the CDR3, the DNA is TGTGCCAGCAGCCCTAGTCGGAGTTGGGCGGGGGCCACAGATACGCAGTATTTT.

In this sample, this clonotype turned up a few times. The chain is built from TRBV5-1 and TRBJ1-2, with D possibly TRBD1 on 5 matching bases. The germline V gene has CDR1 SGHRS and CDR2 YFSETQ. The length of the CDR3 is 13 residues. V was clipped by 0 bases and J by 6 bases, with 9 bases between them. The DNA for the CDR3 is TGCGCCAGCAGCTTGGCCAGGGTTGATGGCTACACCTTC. This gives the protein CASSLARVDGYTF.

The V gene is TRBV5-1, the J gene TRBJ2-1; 14 positions match TRBD2. This CDR3 contains 19 residues. Trimming removed 0 bases from V and 6 bases from J; junction bases left unmatched: 11. Germline V gives CDR1 SGHRS, CDR2 YFSETQ. In DNA form, the CDR3 reads TGCGCCAGCAGCTTGGGACTAGCGGGGGGGCCCCTTCAGGGCAATGAGCAGTTCTTC. Its translation is CASSLGLAGGPLQGNEQFF.

In its sample, this clonotype was seen a few times. CDR3 protein: CSARLAGIGELFF. In nucleotides, the CDR3 is TGCAGTGCGCGACTAGCGGGGATCGGGGAGCTGTTTTTT. The chain joins TRBV20-1 to TRBJ2-2; 11 bases align to TRBD2. Trimming cost V 6 bases and J 7 bases; bases outside gene matches: 4. Germline CDR1 and CDR2: DFQATT and SNEGSKA (reference sequence). The CDR3 sequence is 13 residues long.

This chain joins TRBV6-5 and TRBJ2-1; D may be TRBD1 (5 bases). The CDR3 covers 12 residues. CDR1 and CDR2 from the germline V gene are MNHEY and SVGAGI. V was trimmed by 4 bases and J by 7 bases, leaving 8 bases between them. CDR3 sequence (DNA): TGTGCCAGCAGTTTCGACAGTAATGAGCAGTTCTTC. Its protein is CASSFDSNEQFF.

The chain is built from TRBV3-1 and TRBJ2-5, with unresolved D. V was cut by 3 bases and J by 5 bases, with 13 bases left in between. The germline CDR1 and CDR2 sequences are LGHDT and YNNKEL (reference sequence). The CDR3 is made up of 14 amino acids. The CDR3 nucleotides read TGTGCCAGCAGCCATCGAGACTTCGGCGAGACCCAGTACTTC. Translation: CASSHRDFGETQYF.

This clonotype was detected only a few times. This sequence joins TRBV12-3 or TRBV12-4 and TRBJ1-4, with a tentative D call TRBD1 (5 bases). The CDR3 consists of 14 residues. The germline V and J ends were trimmed by 6 bases and 7 bases, with 15 bases remaining between them. CDR3 nucleotide sequence: TGTGCCAGCAGCTCGGGACCCGCCCGTGAAAAACTGTTTTTT. Its translation is CASSSGPAREKLFF.

The chain recombines TRBV4-3 with TRBJ2-1, with a tentative D call TRBD1 (6 bases). The CDR3 spans 16 residues. Trimming removed 0 bases at V and 3 bases at J, with 12 bases between. CDR1 and CDR2 from the germline V gene are LGHNA and YSLEER. The CDR3 loop reads CASSQDTGMIYNEQFF. In DNA, the CDR3 is TGCGCCAGCAGCCAAGATACAGGGATGATCTACAATGAGCAGTTCTTC.

The chain links TRBV24-1 to TRBJ2-3, with D unclear. V was shortened by 11 bases and J by 0 bases, with 14 bases between the two germline ends. Germline V gene lookup returns CDR1 KGHDR and CDR2 SFDVKD. This CDR3 region has 14 residues. The CDR3 loop is CANRTNHSTDTQYF. CDR3 nucleotide sequence: TGTGCCAATCGGACGAACCATAGCACAGATACGCAGTATTTT.

This clonotype was observed a handful of times. The chain combines TRBV4-1 with TRBJ2-1; TRBD2 matches at 7 bases. There are 15 residues in the CDR3. CDR1 is MGHRA, CDR2 YSYEKL, per germline. V shed 4 bases and J 4 bases; nucleotides not matched to a gene: 7. The CDR3 region has the DNA TGCGCCAGCAGCCGGGGAGGGAGTGGGTACAATGAGCAGTTCTTC. This gives the protein CASSRGGSGYNEQFF.

The chain recombines TRBV6-2 or TRBV6-3 with TRBJ2-7; TRBD1 or TRBD2 may be the D gene (5 bases each). Trimming removed 7 bases at V and 2 bases at J, with 9 bases between. The CDR3 runs to 12 residues. Germline loops: CDR1 MNHEY, CDR2 SVGEGT. The CDR3, as DNA: TGTGCCAGCACCGGGGACCCCTACGAGCAGTACTTC. This translates into CASTGDPYEQYF.

The genes are TRBV12-3 or TRBV12-4 and TRBJ2-7; 11 bases align to TRBD1. This CDR3 is 16 amino acids long. V dropped 6 bases and J dropped 2; count of bases not matched to a gene: 9. The CDR3 sequence: CASSNFGQGAPYEQYF. DNA for the CDR3: TGTGCCAGCAGCAACTTCGGACAGGGGGCCCCCTACGAGCAGTACTTC.

This sequence joins TRBV4-2 and TRBJ2-6, with 7 bases matching TRBD2. Trimming removed 4 bases from V and 0 bases from J; junction bases left unmatched: 9. The CDR3 contains 18 residues. Germline V gives CDR1 LGHNA, CDR2 YNFKEQ. CDR3 amino acids: CASSRGEGPSSGANVLTF. CDR3 nucleotide sequence: TGTGCCAGCAGCCGGGGGGAGGGCCCCAGCTCTGGGGCCAACGTCCTGACTTTC.

This clonotype was observed a single time. The V gene is TRBV29-1, the J gene TRBJ2-7; the D gene is possibly TRBD2 (5 bases). V gave up 4 bases and J gave up 3 bases, with 10 bases separating them. The CDR3 totals 12 residues. Germline values: CDR1 SQVTM, CDR2 ANQGSEA. The CDR3 region has the DNA TGCAGCGTTGTGAACGGGGTCTACGAGCAGTACTTC. Translating gives CSVVNGVYEQYF.

The rearrangement uses TRBV20-1 and TRBJ2-1, with 8 bases aligning to TRBD2. V lost 3 bases, J lost 6 bases, and 4 bases stayed unmatched. This CDR3 region has 13 residues. Germline CDR1 is DFQATT and CDR2 is SNEGSKA (reference sequence). CDR3 nucleotide sequence: TGCAGTGCTAGCCGCCTAGCGGGCAATGAGCAGTTCTTC. This translates into CSASRLAGNEQFF.

The chain's CDR3 is CASRGGQASTDTQYF. CDR3 coding DNA: TGCGCCAGCCGAGGGGGACAGGCAAGCACAGATACGCAGTATTTT. The rearrangement links TRBV5-1 to TRBJ2-3, with 8 nucleotides matching TRBD1. The CDR3 is 15 residues long. Germline-derived CDR1 and CDR2 are SGHRS and YFSETQ. Trimming at V came to 7 bases and at J to 0 bases, leaving 7 bases not matched to a gene.

This sequence joins TRBV11-2 and TRBJ1-2, with D maybe TRBD1 (5 bases). The CDR3 loop spans 15 amino acids. The V end lost 5 bases, the J end lost 7 bases, and 20 bases lay between the germline ends. The germline V gene encodes CDR1 SGHAT and CDR2 FQNNGV. As DNA, the CDR3 is TGTGCCAGCAGCCCTAGCAGGGTCAGGTGGAGTGGCTACACCTTC. Residues: CASSPSRVRWSGYTF.

CDR3 bases: TGTGCCAGCAGCTTTGGGCGGCGGGGCACAGATACGCAGTATTTT. It specifies CASSFGRRGTDTQYF. The chain uses TRBV7-9 and TRBJ2-3, with D perhaps matching TRBD2 (5 bases). The germline V and J ends were trimmed by 3 bases and 1 base, with 11 bases remaining between them. CDR1 and CDR2 (germline): SEHNR, FQNEAQ (reference sequence). This CDR3 is 15 amino acids long.

V usage is TRBV7-2 and J usage is TRBJ2-5, with D hard to call. This CDR3 is 14 amino acids long. Per germline, CDR1 SGHTA and CDR2 FQGNSA. V lost 4 bases, J lost 1 base, and 10 bases lay in between. The CDR3, as DNA: TGTGCCAGCAGCTCACAGTACGGCCAAGAGACCCAGTACTTC. This translates into CASSSQYGQETQYF. The complete variable domain, with remaining parts taken from reference TRBV7-2 and TRBJ2-5, reads GAGVSQSPSNKVTEKGKDVELRCDPISGHTALYWYRQSLGQGLEFLIYFQGNSAPDKSGLPSDRFSAERTGGSVSTLTIQRTQQEDSAVYLCASSSQYGQETQYFGPGTRLLVL.

The gene calls are TRBV29-1 and TRBJ2-5; the D is unclear. CDR1 and CDR2 from the germline V gene are SQVTM and ANQGSEA. This CDR3 has 14 amino acids. V shed 4 bases and J shed 0 bases, with 12 bases lying between them. CDR3 nucleotide sequence: TGCAGCGTTGTTTTGGCAGGACACCAAGAGACCCAGTACTTC. It is translated as CSVVLAGHQETQYF.